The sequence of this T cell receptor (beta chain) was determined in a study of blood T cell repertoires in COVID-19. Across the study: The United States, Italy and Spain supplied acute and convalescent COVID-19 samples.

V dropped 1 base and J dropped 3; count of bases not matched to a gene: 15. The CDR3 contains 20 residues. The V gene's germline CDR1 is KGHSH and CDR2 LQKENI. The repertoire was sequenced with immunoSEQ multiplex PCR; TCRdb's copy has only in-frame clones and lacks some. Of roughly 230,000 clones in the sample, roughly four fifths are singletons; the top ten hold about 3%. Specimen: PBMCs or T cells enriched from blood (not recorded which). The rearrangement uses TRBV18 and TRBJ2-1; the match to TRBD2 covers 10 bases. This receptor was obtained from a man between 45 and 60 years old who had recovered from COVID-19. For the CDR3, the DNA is TGTGCCAGCTCACCACTATCCCCTAGCGGGGGAAGCCGAGGCTACAATGAGCAGTTCTTC. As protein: CASSPLSPSGGSRGYNEQFF.